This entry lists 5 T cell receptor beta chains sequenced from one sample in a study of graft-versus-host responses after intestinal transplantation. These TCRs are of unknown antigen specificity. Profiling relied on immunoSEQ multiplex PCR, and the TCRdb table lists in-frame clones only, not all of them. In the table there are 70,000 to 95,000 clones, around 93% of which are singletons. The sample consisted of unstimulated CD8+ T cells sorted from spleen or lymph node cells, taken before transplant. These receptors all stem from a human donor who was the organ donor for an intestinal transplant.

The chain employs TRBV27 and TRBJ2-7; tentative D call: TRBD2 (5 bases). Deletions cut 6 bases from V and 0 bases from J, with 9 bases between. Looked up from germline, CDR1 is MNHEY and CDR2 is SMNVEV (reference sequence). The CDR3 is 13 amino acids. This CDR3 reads CASRDSGSYEQYF. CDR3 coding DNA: TGTGCCAGCAGGGACTCAGGCTCCTACGAGCAGTACTTC.

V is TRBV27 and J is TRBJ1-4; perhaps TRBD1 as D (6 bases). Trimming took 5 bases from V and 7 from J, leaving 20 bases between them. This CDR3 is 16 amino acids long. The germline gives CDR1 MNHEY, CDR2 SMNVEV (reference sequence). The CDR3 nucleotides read TGTGCCAGCAGTCCCGACGTTACAGGGAGCGGTGAAAAACTGTTTTTT. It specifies CASSPDVTGSGEKLFF.

CDR3 sequence (DNA): TGTGCCAGCAGCCCGGGGACAGACCCTCGTCTCTATGGCTACACCTTC. Its translation: CASSPGTDPRLYGYTF. J is TRBJ1-2 and V is TRBV7-3; 7 bases are shared with TRBD1. The CDR3 spans 16 residues. CDR1 SGHTA and CDR2 FQGTGA come from the germline V gene. Unmatched junction bases numbered 13, after V lost 5 bases and J lost 4 bases.

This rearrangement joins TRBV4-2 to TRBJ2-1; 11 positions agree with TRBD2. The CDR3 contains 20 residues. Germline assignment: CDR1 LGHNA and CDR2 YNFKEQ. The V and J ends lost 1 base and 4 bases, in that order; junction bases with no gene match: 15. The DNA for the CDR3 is TGTGCCAGCAGCCAAGTTTCGGTTTACCGCGGGACTAGCGGATACAATGAGCAGTTCTTC. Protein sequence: CASSQVSVYRGTSGYNEQFF.

DNA for the CDR3: TGTGCCAGTAGTAGTAGGCGGACAGGATCCAACTATGGCTACACCTTC. It encodes CASSSRRTGSNYGYTF. The chain joins TRBV19 to TRBJ1-2; 7 nucleotides match TRBD1. The CDR3 has 16 amino acids. Germline values: CDR1 LNHDA, CDR2 SQIVND (reference sequence). The trim removed 4 bases at V and 2 bases at J, leaving 10 bases unmatched.